A selection of T cell receptor beta chains follows, all from one sample in a study of T cell changes during pregnancy in multiple sclerosis. Measured with immunoSEQ multiplex PCR; TCRdb has only the in-frame clones, and not every one. Here the sample spans more than 35,000 clones, around 89% being singletons. The sequencing used CD4+ T cells from peripheral blood mononuclear cells, collected in the second trimester of pregnancy. The receptors originated from a female donor with multiple sclerosis, enrolled in a pregnancy study. Both conserved end residues are part of each CDR3. A D gene is named only where the DNA matches it firmly. Expanded clones get a size class; other rows say once, few or many, or leave the size out.

j_gene: TRBJ2-4
abundance: once
v_gene: TRBV5-6
d_gene: NA
len: 16
CDR3nt: TGTGCCAGCAGCTTGAATAGCGGACTAGCCAAAAACATTCAGTACTTC
CDR3aa: CASSLNSGLAKNIQYF

j_gene: TRBJ2-1
abundance: NA
v_gene: TRBV4-3
d_gene: NA
len: 17
CDR3nt: TGCGCCAGCAGCCAAGTTGGGCGGGCCTCCCACCCCAATGAGCAGTTCTTC
CDR3aa: CASSQVGRASHPNEQFF

j_gene: TRBJ2-1
abundance: NA
v_gene: TRBV9
d_gene: TRBD2
len: 16
CDR3nt: TGTGCCAGCAGCCCCACTAGCGGGAGCTCCTACAATGAGCAGTTCTTC
CDR3aa: CASSPTSGSSYNEQFF

j_gene: TRBJ2-7
abundance: NA
v_gene: TRBV11-2
d_gene: TRBD2
len: 14
CDR3nt: TGTGCCAGCAGCCGGGGACTAGCGGGAGGAGAGCAGTACTTC
CDR3aa: CASSRGLAGGEQYF

j_gene: TRBJ2-7
abundance: NA
v_gene: TRBV19
d_gene: NA
len: 16
CDR3nt: TGTGCCAGTAGTATTAAGCCCAGGTCGAGCTCCTACGAGCAGTACTTC
CDR3aa: CASSIKPRSSSYEQYF

j_gene: TRBJ2-5
abundance: NA
v_gene: TRBV6-5
d_gene: TRBD2
len: 16
CDR3nt: TGTGCCAGCAGTTACGGGAGACTAGCGGGAGGTTTTACCCAGTACTTC
CDR3aa: CASSYGRLAGGFTQYF

j_gene: TRBJ1-1
abundance: NA
v_gene: TRBV28
d_gene: TRBD1
len: 14
CDR3nt: TGTGCCACGGAGACAGGGCCCCTGAACACTGAAGCTTTCTTT
CDR3aa: CATETGPLNTEAFF

j_gene: TRBJ1-5
abundance: once
v_gene: TRBV15
d_gene: TRBD1
len: 16
CDR3nt: TGTGCCACCAGCGGAACCGGACAGGGTTTGGGGGAGCCCCAGCATTTT
CDR3aa: CATSGTGQGLGEPQHF

j_gene: TRBJ2-2
abundance: once
v_gene: TRBV9
d_gene: TRBD2
len: 15
CDR3nt: TGTGCCAGCAGCGTAACGGGAGGAAACACCGGGGAGCTGTTTTTT
CDR3aa: CASSVTGGNTGELFF

j_gene: TRBJ1-2
abundance: NA
v_gene: TRBV4-3
d_gene: NA
len: 15
CDR3nt: TGCGCCAGCAGCCCATGGGGGGGGGAGAACTATGGCTACACCTTC
CDR3aa: CASSPWGGENYGYTF

j_gene: TRBJ2-7
abundance: NA
v_gene: TRBV19
d_gene: TRBD2
len: 15
CDR3nt: TGTGCCAGTAGTCGACTAGCGTCTTCCCCCTACGAGCAGTACTTC
CDR3aa: CASSRLASSPYEQYF

j_gene: TRBJ2-5
abundance: NA
v_gene: TRBV5-4
d_gene: NA
len: 15
CDR3nt: TGTGCCAGCAGCTTGGCCCGGGGAAGTCAAGAGACCCAGTACTTC
CDR3aa: CASSLARGSQETQYF

j_gene: TRBJ2-5
abundance: NA
v_gene: TRBV28
d_gene: NA
len: 16
CDR3nt: TGTGCCAGCAGTCTATCAGGGGGCGGGAGAACAGAGACCCAGTACTTC
CDR3aa: CASSLSGGGRTETQYF

j_gene: TRBJ1-2
abundance: once
v_gene: TRBV4-1
d_gene: TRBD1
len: 15
CDR3nt: TGCGCCAGCAGCCAGGAACGACAGGGACTTAATGGCTACACCTTC
CDR3aa: CASSQERQGLNGYTF

j_gene: TRBJ1-1
abundance: NA
v_gene: TRBV28
d_gene: NA
len: 14
CDR3nt: TGTGCCAGCAGTTTAAGAGGGGGGAACACTGAAGCTTTCTTT
CDR3aa: CASSLRGGNTEAFF

j_gene: TRBJ2-7
abundance: once
v_gene: TRBV6-1
d_gene: TRBD1
len: 13
CDR3nt: TGTGCCAGCCGGGACAGGACCTTCTACGAGCAGTACTTC
CDR3aa: CASRDRTFYEQYF

j_gene: TRBJ1-1
abundance: NA
v_gene: TRBV6-5
d_gene: NA
len: 15
CDR3nt: TGTGCCAGCAGTTACTCGGAACAGTTGAACACTGAAGCTTTCTTT
CDR3aa: CASSYSEQLNTEAFF

j_gene: TRBJ2-1
abundance: NA
v_gene: TRBV9
d_gene: TRBD2
len: 16
CDR3nt: TGTGCCAGCAGCGTAACTAGCGGGAGATTTTACAATGAGCAGTTCTTC
CDR3aa: CASSVTSGRFYNEQFF

j_gene: TRBJ2-5
abundance: NA
v_gene: TRBV19
d_gene: TRBD1
len: 15
CDR3nt: TGTGCCAGTAGTATAGGGGACAGGGGATCAGAGACCCAGTACTTC
CDR3aa: CASSIGDRGSETQYF

j_gene: TRBJ2-4
abundance: NA
v_gene: TRBV11-1
d_gene: NA
len: 14
CDR3nt: TGTGCCAGCAGCAACAGACGGGCCAAAAACATTCAGTACTTC
CDR3aa: CASSNRRAKNIQYF

j_gene: TRBJ2-3
abundance: NA
v_gene: TRBV5-4
d_gene: NA
len: 16
CDR3nt: TGTGCCAGCAGCTTAATGCTCCGGGGAGTTACAGATACGCAGTATTTT
CDR3aa: CASSLMLRGVTDTQYF

j_gene: TRBJ1-2
abundance: NA
v_gene: TRBV28
d_gene: NA
len: 12
CDR3nt: TGTGCCAGCGCAGGCTCCAACTATGGCTACACCTTC
CDR3aa: CASAGSNYGYTF

j_gene: TRBJ1-1
abundance: NA
v_gene: TRBV9
d_gene: NA
len: 14
CDR3nt: TGTGCCAGCAGCGCGGACAGAAGGAACACTGAAGCTTTCTTT
CDR3aa: CASSADRRNTEAFF

j_gene: TRBJ2-2
abundance: NA
v_gene: TRBV9
d_gene: NA
len: 18
CDR3nt: TGTGCCAGCAGCGACCCTCGTGGCGGGACCGCTAGCACCGGGGAGCTGTTTTTT
CDR3aa: CASSDPRGGTASTGELFF

j_gene: TRBJ2-3
abundance: NA
v_gene: TRBV5-1
d_gene: NA
len: 15
CDR3nt: TGCGCCAGCGGTCGAGGCGCGGTGGGCACAGATACGCAGTATTTT
CDR3aa: CASGRGAVGTDTQYF

j_gene: TRBJ1-3
abundance: few
v_gene: TRBV12-5
d_gene: TRBD1
len: 14
CDR3nt: TGTGCTAGTGGTTCGGGACAGATAGGAAACACCATATATTTT
CDR3aa: CASGSGQIGNTIYF

j_gene: TRBJ2-7
abundance: NA
v_gene: TRBV9
d_gene: NA
len: 15
CDR3nt: TGTGCCAGCAGCGTAAGTGTAAGCGGTCCCTACGAGCAGTACTTC
CDR3aa: CASSVSVSGPYEQYF

j_gene: TRBJ2-7
abundance: NA
v_gene: TRBV7-2
d_gene: TRBD2
len: 17
CDR3nt: TGTGCCAGCACCCCGGGACTAGCGGGAAGGGGCTCCTACGAGCAGTACTTC
CDR3aa: CASTPGLAGRGSYEQYF

j_gene: TRBJ1-1
abundance: NA
v_gene: TRBV9
d_gene: NA
len: 14
CDR3nt: TGTGCCAGCAGCGTAGAACAGGCGAACACTGAAGCTTTCTTT
CDR3aa: CASSVEQANTEAFF

j_gene: TRBJ2-7
abundance: once
v_gene: TRBV7-9
d_gene: NA
len: 14
CDR3nt: TGTGCCAGCGCATTCCGGGACAAATACTACGAGCAGTACTTC
CDR3aa: CASAFRDKYYEQYF

j_gene: TRBJ1-5
abundance: NA
v_gene: TRBV14
d_gene: NA
len: 13
CDR3nt: TGTGCCAGCAGCCAAGGACTCGGTCAGCCCCAGCATTTT
CDR3aa: CASSQGLGQPQHF

j_gene: TRBJ2-2
abundance: NA
v_gene: TRBV19
d_gene: NA
len: 14
CDR3nt: TGTGCCAGTAAGGAAGACTGGAACACCGGGGAGCTGTTTTTT
CDR3aa: CASKEDWNTGELFF

j_gene: TRBJ2-5
abundance: NA
v_gene: TRBV18
d_gene: TRBD1
len: 17
CDR3nt: TGTGCCAGCTCACCACTGGTCCAGGGGGCTAGGCAAGAGACCCAGTACTTC
CDR3aa: CASSPLVQGARQETQYF